This T cell receptor (beta chain) was retrieved from a study of T cell responses to AZD1222 COVID-19 vaccine. Study background: It was second doses at about 4 or about 12 weeks that were pooled.

Note on this clone: Its specificity is not known.

The CDR3 totals 14 residues. Per germline, CDR1 KGHDR and CDR2 SFDVKD. Trimming removed 4 bases from V and 1 base from J, with 6 bases in between. Clones were read by immunoSEQ multiplex PCR, and TCRdb kept only the in-frame ones, dropping some. The table shows under 150,000 clones, with roughly 91% occurring only once. Study-level points and caveats: Donors were largely white British and mainly female; clonal diversity was possibly underestimated.

This TCR was sampled from an adult in good health. The specimen comprised peripheral blood, sampled on day 0 of AZD1222 vaccination. The genes are TRBV24-1 and TRBJ2-2; no definite D call. CDR3 bases: TGTGCCACCAGTGACAGGAAGAACACCGGGGAGCTGTTTTTT. Encoded protein: CATSDRKNTGELFF.